This T cell receptor beta chain was captured by sequencing in a study of blood T cell repertoires in COVID-19. Study context: COVID-19 samples from acute and convalescent phases originated in the United States, Italy and Spain. The cDNA or gDNA used as material had been derived from T cells, B-cell-depleted T cells, or PBMCs.

Patients at the Seattle site were enrolled during active infection and followed longitudinally. Original methodology: For nucleated cells, counts were estimated from reference gene primer amplification. Profiled with immunoSEQ multiplex PCR; TCRdb holds only in-frame clones, not every one. The V and J calls and clone size come from that table; D and trimming were worked out from the DNA. The table records 300,000 to 400,000 clones, approximately 86% of them present only once. Sequencing was carried out using peripheral blood. The clonotype was recovered from a woman aged 60 to 75 with COVID-19, enrolled during active disease.

For the CDR3, the DNA is TGTGCCAGCAGTTATTATAGCGGGGGTGACTACGAGCAGTACTTC. Its protein product is CASSYYSGGDYEQYF. The J gene is TRBJ2-7, the V gene TRBV6-5; TRBD2 aligns across 9 bases. The CDR3 contains 15 residues. Per germline, CDR1 MNHEY and CDR2 SVGAGI. The junction had 6 bases not matched to a gene; V was cut back by 3 bases and J by 3 bases.